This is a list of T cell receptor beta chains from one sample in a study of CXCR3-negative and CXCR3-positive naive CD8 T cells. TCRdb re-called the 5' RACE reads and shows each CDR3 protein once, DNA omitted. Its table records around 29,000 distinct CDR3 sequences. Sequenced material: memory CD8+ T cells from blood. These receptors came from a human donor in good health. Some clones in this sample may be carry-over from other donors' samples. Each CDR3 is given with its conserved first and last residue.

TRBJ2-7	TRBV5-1	CASTRDRGREQYF
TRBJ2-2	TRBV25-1	CASSIANTGELFF
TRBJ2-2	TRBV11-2	CASSGRDLQGAYGLFF
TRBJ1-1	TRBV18	CASSLEPVGEAFF
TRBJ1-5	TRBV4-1	CASSQEEGGNQPQHF
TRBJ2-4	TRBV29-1	CSVYGDKNGLLQYF
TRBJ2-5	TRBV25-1	CASNWKDVGKGQETQYF
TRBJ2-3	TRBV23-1	CASSQSVGSTDTQYF
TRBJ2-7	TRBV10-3	CAMGRDGVSEQYF
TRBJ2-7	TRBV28	CASSSRTRRYEQYF
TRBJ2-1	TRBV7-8	CASSLGGGAYNEQFF
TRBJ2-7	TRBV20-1	CSAGGDYEQYF
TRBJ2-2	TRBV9	CASSGQGVGTGELFF
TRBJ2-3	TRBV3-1	CASSQDSTVPPTDTQYF
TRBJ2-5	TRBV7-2	CASSLVNGVLVQQETQYF
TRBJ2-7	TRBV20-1	CSAPDREAGEQYF
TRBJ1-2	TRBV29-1	CSTWDSLYGYTF
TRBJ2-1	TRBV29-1	CSVEPQGGYNEQFF
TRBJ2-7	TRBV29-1	CSVEFTSGDYEQYF
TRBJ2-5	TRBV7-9	CASSYIIPPPETQYF
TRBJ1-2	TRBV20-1	CSARILGQDYVYTF
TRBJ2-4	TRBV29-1	CSATTGGRAKNIQYF